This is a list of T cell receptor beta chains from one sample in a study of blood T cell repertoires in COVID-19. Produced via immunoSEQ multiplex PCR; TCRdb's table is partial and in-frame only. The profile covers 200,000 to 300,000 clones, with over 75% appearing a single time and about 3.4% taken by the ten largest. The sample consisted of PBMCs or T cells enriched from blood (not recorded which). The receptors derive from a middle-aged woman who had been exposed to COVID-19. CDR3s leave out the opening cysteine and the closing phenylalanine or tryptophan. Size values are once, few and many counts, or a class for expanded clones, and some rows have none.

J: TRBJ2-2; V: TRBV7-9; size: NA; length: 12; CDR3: ASSLAAGLGELF
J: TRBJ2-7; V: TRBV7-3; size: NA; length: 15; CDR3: ASSLVGGGSESYEQY
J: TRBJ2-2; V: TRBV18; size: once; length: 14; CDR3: ASSPILAVNTGELF
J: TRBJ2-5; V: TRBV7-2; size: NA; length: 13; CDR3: ASSTASGRVETQY
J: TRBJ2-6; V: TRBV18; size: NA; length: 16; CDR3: ASSPRLDRVSGANVLT
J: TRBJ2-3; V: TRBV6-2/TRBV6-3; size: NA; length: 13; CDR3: ASSYSGPSGGTQY
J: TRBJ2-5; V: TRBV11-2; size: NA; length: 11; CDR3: ASSLSMRETQY
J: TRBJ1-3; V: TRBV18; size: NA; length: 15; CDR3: ASSPYGGQSSGNTIY
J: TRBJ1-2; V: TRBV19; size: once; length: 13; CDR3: ASSIKQGRNYGYT
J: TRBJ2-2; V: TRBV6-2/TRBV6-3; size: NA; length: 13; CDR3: ASSGGLAGAGELF
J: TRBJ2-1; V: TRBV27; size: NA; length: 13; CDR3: ASRPGLADYNEQF
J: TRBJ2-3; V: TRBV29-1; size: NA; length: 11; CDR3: SGREVKTDTQY
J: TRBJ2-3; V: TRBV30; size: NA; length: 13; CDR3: AWKVDSASTDTQY
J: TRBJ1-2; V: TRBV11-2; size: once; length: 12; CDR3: ASSRRQGLYGYT
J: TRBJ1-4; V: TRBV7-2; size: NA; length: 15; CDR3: ASSLGPLQGPNEKLF
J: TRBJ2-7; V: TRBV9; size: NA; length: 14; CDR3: ASSVDPLATTYEQY
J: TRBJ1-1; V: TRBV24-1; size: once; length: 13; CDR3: ASAPGGSGDTEAF
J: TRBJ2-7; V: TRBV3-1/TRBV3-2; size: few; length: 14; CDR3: ASSQDRTGGKYEQY
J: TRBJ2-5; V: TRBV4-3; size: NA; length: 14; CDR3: ASSQGVAGGGETQY
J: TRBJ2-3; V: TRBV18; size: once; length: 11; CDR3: ASSAHKSDTQY
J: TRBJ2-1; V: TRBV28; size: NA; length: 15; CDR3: ASSTTSQGSSYNEQF
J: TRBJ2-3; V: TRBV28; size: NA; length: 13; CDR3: ASSLSSGRTDTQY
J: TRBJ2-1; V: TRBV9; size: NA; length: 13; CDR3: ASSVGSEGYNEQF
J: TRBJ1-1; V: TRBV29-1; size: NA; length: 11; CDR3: SGRGTMNTEAF
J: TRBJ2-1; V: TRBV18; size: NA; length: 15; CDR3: ASSTLSGGLTYNEQF
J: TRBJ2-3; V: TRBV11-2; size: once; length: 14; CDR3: ASSLASSGSTDTQY
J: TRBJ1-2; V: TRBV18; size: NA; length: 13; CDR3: ASSPLGQGDYGYT
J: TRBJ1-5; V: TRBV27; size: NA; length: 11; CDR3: ASSLTGNQPQH
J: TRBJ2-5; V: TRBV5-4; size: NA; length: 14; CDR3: ASSPTGEIYQETQY
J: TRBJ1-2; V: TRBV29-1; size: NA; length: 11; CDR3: SVQGRTKEGYT
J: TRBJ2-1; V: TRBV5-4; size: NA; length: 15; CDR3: ASSTTLGTAQYNEQF